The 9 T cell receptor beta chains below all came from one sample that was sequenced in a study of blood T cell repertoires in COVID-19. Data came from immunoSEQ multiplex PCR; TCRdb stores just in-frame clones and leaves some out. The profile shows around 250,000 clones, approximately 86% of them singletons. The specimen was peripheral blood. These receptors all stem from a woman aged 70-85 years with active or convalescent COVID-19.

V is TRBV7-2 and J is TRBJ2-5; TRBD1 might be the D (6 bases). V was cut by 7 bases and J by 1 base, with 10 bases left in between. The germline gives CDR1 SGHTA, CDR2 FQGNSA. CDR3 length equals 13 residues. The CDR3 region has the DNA TGTGCCAGCAACAAGGGGGTCCAAGAGACCCAGTACTTC. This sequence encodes CASNKGVQETQYF.

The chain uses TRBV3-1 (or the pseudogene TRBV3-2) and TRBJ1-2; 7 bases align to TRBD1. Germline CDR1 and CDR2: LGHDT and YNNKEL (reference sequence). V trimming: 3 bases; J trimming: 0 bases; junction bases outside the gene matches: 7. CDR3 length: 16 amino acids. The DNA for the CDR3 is TGTGCCAGCAGCCAGTGGGGACAGCCTGCTAACTATGGCTACACCTTC. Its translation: CASSQWGQPANYGYTF.

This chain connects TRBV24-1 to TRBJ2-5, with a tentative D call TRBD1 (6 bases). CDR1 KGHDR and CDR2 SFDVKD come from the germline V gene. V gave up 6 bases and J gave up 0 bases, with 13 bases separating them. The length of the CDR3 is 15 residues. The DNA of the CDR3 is TGTGCCACCAGTACCAGACAGGAGTACCAAGAGACCCAGTACTTC. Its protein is CATSTRQEYQETQYF.

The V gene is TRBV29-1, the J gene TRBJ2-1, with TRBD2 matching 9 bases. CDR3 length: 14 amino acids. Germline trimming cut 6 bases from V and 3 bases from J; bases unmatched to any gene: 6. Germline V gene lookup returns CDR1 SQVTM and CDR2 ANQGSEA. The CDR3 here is CSVGAGGFYNEQFF. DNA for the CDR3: TGCAGCGTGGGAGCGGGGGGTTTCTACAATGAGCAGTTCTTC.

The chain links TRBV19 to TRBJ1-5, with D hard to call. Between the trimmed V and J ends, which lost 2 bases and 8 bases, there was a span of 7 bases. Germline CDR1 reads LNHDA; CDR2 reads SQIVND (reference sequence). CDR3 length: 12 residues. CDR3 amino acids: CASSITTKPQHF. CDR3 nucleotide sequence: TGTGCCAGTAGTATAACCACAAAGCCCCAGCATTTT.

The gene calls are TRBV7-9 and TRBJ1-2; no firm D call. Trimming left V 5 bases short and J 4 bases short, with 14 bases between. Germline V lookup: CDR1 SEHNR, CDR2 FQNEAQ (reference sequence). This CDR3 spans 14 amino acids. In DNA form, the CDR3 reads TGTGCCAGCAGCGATACGTCCGGTCCCTATGGCTACACCTTC. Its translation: CASSDTSGPYGYTF.

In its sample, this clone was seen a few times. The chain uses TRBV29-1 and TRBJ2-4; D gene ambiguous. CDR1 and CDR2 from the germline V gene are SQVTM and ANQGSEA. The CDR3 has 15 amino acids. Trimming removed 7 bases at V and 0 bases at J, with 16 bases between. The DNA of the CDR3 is TGCAGCGCATGGGCCATTCGCCTAGCCAAAAACATTCAGTACTTC. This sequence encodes CSAWAIRLAKNIQYF.

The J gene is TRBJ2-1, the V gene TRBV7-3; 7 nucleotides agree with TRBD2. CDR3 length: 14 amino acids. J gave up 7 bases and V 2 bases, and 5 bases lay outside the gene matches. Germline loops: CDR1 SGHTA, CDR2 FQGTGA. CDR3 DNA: TGTGCCAGCAGCTTAGGAGGGCGGGGGAATGAGCAGTTCTTC. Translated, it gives CASSLGGRGNEQFF.

The CDR3 bases are TGTGCCAGCAGACTACCGGGACAGGAAGCCTATGGCTACACCTTC. Protein product: CASRLPGQEAYGYTF. The rearrangement joins TRBV7-9 to TRBJ1-2, with 8 nucleotides matching TRBD1. Germline loops: CDR1 SEHNR, CDR2 FQNEAQ (reference sequence). Losses at the gene ends were 6 bases for V and 4 bases for J; bases not matched to a gene: 10. The CDR3 covers 15 residues.